The sequence of this TCR beta chain was determined in a study of tumor-infiltrating lymphocytes in oesophageal squamous cell carcinoma. In this sample, this clonotype turned up once. The CDR3 ends on some other residue instead of the conserved phenylalanine or tryptophan, so this is likely a read error. The DNA is left out, because the CDR3 cannot be placed on it with certainty; the CDR3 is given as TCRdb lists it. The germline V gene has CDR1 MNHEY and CDR2 SMNVEV (reference sequence). The CDR3 has 19 residues if both end residues are counted. TCRdb fed the PCR reads into MiXCR, producing one record per CDR3 protein. The sample includes roughly 16,000 distinct CDR3 sequences, around 43% of them seen just once.

This clonotype was obtained from a female donor with esophageal squamous cell carcinoma. Sequenced material: normal esophageal tissue next to the tumor. The chain joins TRBV27 to TRBJ1-1; the table names TRBD1, a call not compared with the DNA. This CDR3 is CASSLGDRPGINNEQFFGQ.